Sample share makes the clone carrying this T cell receptor (beta chain) medium-sized. Its antigen is not identified. This entry belongs to a study of T cell responses to AZD1222 COVID-19 vaccine. Findings and limits, study-wide: Females made up more of the donors, who were largely white British, and clonal diversity may have come out too low.

Germline V gene lookup returns CDR1 MNHEY and CDR2 SVGAGI. The V gene lost 2 bases and the J gene lost 10 bases, with 12 bases spanning the gap. The CDR3 covers 13 residues. Profiled with immunoSEQ multiplex PCR; TCRdb holds only in-frame clones, not every one. The sample contains more than 20,000 clones, 87% of which appear only once. This chain joins TRBV6-5 and TRBJ2-1; D may correspond to TRBD1 or TRBD2 (5 bases each). The sequence derives from an adult who received the AZD1222 COVID-19 vaccine. This sample comprised peripheral blood, obtained 28 days after the second AZD1222 dose. The CDR3 spells CASSYDLEGEQFF. For the CDR3, the DNA is TGTGCCAGCAGTTACGATCTAGAGGGGGAGCAGTTCTTC.